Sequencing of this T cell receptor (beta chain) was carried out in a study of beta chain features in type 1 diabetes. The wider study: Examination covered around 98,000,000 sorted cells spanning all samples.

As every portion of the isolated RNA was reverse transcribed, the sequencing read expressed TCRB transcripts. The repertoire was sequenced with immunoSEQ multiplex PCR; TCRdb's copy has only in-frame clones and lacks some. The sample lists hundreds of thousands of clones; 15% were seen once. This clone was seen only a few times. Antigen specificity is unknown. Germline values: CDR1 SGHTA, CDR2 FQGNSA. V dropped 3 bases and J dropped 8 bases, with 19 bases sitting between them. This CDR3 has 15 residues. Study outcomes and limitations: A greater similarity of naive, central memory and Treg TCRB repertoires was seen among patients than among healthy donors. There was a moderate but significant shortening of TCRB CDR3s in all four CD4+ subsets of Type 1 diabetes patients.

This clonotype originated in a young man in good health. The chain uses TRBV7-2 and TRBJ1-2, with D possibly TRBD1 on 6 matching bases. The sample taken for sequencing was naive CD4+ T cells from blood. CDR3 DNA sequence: TGTGCCAGCAGCTTGACGACAGGAGAGCCTTTGGGCTACACCTTC. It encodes CASSLTTGEPLGYTF.